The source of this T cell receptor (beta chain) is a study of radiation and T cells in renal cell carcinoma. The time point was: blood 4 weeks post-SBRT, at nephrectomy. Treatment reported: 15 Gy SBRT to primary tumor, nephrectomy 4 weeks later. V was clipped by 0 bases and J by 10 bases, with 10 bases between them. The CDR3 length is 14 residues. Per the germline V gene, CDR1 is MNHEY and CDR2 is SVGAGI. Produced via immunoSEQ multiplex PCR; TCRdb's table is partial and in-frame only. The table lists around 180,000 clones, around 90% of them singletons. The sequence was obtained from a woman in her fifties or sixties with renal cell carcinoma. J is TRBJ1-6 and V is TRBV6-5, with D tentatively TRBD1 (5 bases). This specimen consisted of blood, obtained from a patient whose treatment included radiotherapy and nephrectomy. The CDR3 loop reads CASSYSGRESPLHF. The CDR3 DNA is TGTGCCAGCAGTTACTCGGGGCGGGAATCACCCCTCCACTTT.